The present T cell receptor (beta chain) was sequenced within a study of blood T cell repertoires in COVID-19. Looking at the study overall: From the United States, Italy and Spain came samples of acute and convalescent COVID-19. Sample material is recorded as cDNA or gDNA derived from T cells, B-cell-depleted T cells, or PBMCs.

Repertoires were generated with immunoSEQ multiplex PCR, while TCRdb's copy carries only in-frame clones and drops some. The table includes roughly 250,000 clones, 70% to 90% detected once. Sequencing input: peripheral blood. The clonotype originates from a man aged 35-49 years with acute or convalescent COVID-19.

The CDR3 loop reads CASSLGTGVNEQFF. CDR3 DNA: TGTGCCAGCAGCTTAGGCACGGGGGTGAATGAGCAGTTCTTC. J is TRBJ2-1 and V is TRBV11-3, with a weak D call TRBD2 (6 bases). The CDR3 has 14 amino acids. Germline V lookup: CDR1 SGHNT, CDR2 YENEEA. Trimming removed 1 base at V and 7 bases at J, with 11 bases between. The whole variable domain, filled in from reference TRBV11-3 and TRBJ2-1, reads EAGVVQSPRYKIIEKKQPVAFWCNPISGHNTLYWYLQNLGQGPELLIRYENEEAVDDSQLPKDRFSAERLKGVDSTLKIQPAELGDSAVYLCASSLGTGVNEQFFGPGTRLTVL.